The 6 T cell receptor beta chains below come from one sample, sequenced in a study of T cell repertoires in cytomegalovirus infection. TCRdb redid the calling of the reads with MiXCR, one entry per CDR3 protein. The sample carries hundreds of thousands of distinct CDR3 sequences, roughly 15% recorded once. The specimen was PBMCs. These receptors were collected from a human donor in good health (CMV status not recorded). Some clones in this sample may be carry-over from other donors' samples.

This chain connects TRBV20-1 to TRBJ2-7; maybe TRBD1 (5 bases). Trimming stripped 2 bases from V and 2 bases from J, with 13 bases between. This CDR3 is built from 14 residues. Germline CDR1 DFQATT, CDR2 SNEGSKA (reference sequence). The CDR3 DNA reads as TGCAGTGCTAGAAAAGGGGCGTCGGCCTACGAGCAGTACTTC. Amino acid sequence: CSARKGASAYEQYF.

The CDR3 region is CASSEAGLSNYGYTF. The CDR3 nucleotides are TGTGCCAGCAGTGAAGCCGGGTTATCGAACTATGGCTACACCTTC. This chain links TRBV2 with TRBJ1-2; D is ambiguous. Trimming took 0 bases from V and 2 from J, leaving 10 bases between them. Looked up from germline, CDR1 is SNHLY and CDR2 is FYNNEI. The CDR3 is 15 residues long.

This clonotype was found many times. V is TRBV12-3 or TRBV12-4 and J is TRBJ2-3; D is unresolved. The CDR3 is 14 amino acids. Trimming took 3 bases from V and 3 from J, leaving 10 bases between them. This CDR3 reads CASSLRRATDTQYF. The DNA for the CDR3 is TGTGCCAGCAGTTTGAGAAGGGCAACAGATACGCAGTATTTT.

Only a few counts were recorded for this clonotype. The chain is built from TRBV12-3 or TRBV12-4 and TRBJ1-1; D not resolved. This CDR3 region has 14 residues. Between the trimmed V and J ends, which lost 0 bases and 3 bases, there was a span of 8 bases. This CDR3 reads CASSLATEYTEAFF. CDR3 DNA sequence: TGTGCCAGCAGTTTAGCGACGGAATACACTGAAGCTTTCTTT.

This clonotype came up a few times. This chain uses TRBV7-2 with TRBJ2-7; 9 bases map to TRBD1. The length of the CDR3 is 18 residues. The junction had 17 bases not matched to a gene; V was cut back by 5 bases and J by 3 bases. Germline V gives CDR1 SGHTA, CDR2 FQGNSA. CDR3 sequence: CASSRGGTGLSVRYEQYF. The CDR3 coding sequence is TGTGCCAGCAGCCGAGGGGGGACAGGGCTTAGTGTTCGCTACGAGCAGTACTTC.

This clonotype was counted at least ten times. This rearrangement joins TRBV12-3 or TRBV12-4 to TRBJ2-1; TRBD2 matches 15 bases. The CDR3 loop spans 17 amino acids. Trimming cost V 0 bases and J 10 bases; bases outside gene matches: 7. The CDR3 DNA is TGTGCCAGCAGTTTAGCGGTTGGGACTAGCGGGGGGCTGGAGCAGTTCTTC. Its translation: CASSLAVGTSGGLEQFF.